Sequencing of this T cell receptor beta chain was carried out in a study of blood T cell repertoires in COVID-19. In the original workflow: Estimates of nucleated cell counts were drawn from the amplification of reference gene primers. Sequencing was performed with immunoSEQ multiplex PCR; in TCRdb, only in-frame clones are kept and a portion is missing. V, J and clone size are taken as reported in that table, and D and trimming were inferred from the DNA itself. The data contain about 520,000 clones, approximately 85% of them singletons. The CDR3 has 14 residues. V lost 5 bases to trimming and J lost 3 bases, with 13 bases between them. Germline CDR1 and CDR2: SGHTA and FQGNSA.

The source of this sequence is a human donor in a cohort sampled during active COVID-19. V and J are TRBV7-2 and TRBJ1-1, with D unresolved. The material sequenced was peripheral blood. The CDR3 sequence is CASSLSRQHTEAFF. CDR3 nucleotide sequence: TGTGCCAGCAGCCTTTCGCGGCAACACACTGAAGCTTTCTTT.